Described below is a single T cell receptor beta chain sequence and its context. Antigen specificity is unknown. The CDR3 is 16 residues long. Germline loops: CDR1 LGHDT, CDR2 YNNKEL (reference sequence). V trimming: 4 bases; J trimming: 0 bases; junction bases outside the gene matches: 8. The data derive from a study of T cell responses to AZD1222 COVID-19 vaccine. Assay used: immunoSEQ multiplex PCR; TCRdb lists only in-frame clones, some missing. Of 80,000 or so clones in the sample, more than 60% were seen once. General study points: Nearly half of the spike-specific TCRs reportedly recognize variant regions that carry no mutations. Spike-wide coverage was observed for vaccine-associated CD4 TCRs, with dominant responses at 160-218 and 743-854.

J is TRBJ2-5 and V is TRBV3-1 (or the pseudogene TRBV3-2), with 7 bases that match TRBD1. This sequence was found in an adult who received the MenACWY meningococcal vaccine as a control. The material sequenced was peripheral blood, taken 28 days after the second dose of the MenACWY control vaccine. The CDR3 reads CASSPIRGQNQETQYF. CDR3 nucleotides: TGTGCCAGCAGCCCGATAAGGGGACAGAACCAAGAGACCCAGTACTTC.